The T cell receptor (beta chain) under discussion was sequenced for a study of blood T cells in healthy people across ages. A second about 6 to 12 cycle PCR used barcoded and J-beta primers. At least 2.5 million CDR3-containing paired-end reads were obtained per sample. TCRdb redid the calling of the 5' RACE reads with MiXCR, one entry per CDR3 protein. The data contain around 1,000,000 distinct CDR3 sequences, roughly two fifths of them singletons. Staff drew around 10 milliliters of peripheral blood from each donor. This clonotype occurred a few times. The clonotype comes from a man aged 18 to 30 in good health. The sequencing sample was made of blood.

CDR3 region: CASQGLAGGRGEQFF. CDR3 coding DNA: TGTGCCAGCCAAGGACTAGCGGGGGGTCGGGGTGAGCAGTTCTTC. The chain combines TRBV2 with TRBJ2-1, with 14 positions matching TRBD2. The trim removed 8 bases at V and 9 bases at J, leaving 9 bases unmatched. Germline loops: CDR1 SNHLY, CDR2 FYNNEI. This CDR3 spans 15 amino acids.